This T cell receptor (beta chain) comes out of a study of blood T cells in healthy people across ages. This clonotype was recorded only once. Each individual donor underwent a draw of about 9.1 milliliters of peripheral blood. They isolated at least 6.5 million PBMCs from each sample. Next came a second PCR, run for about 6 to 11 cycles, which used a sample-barcoded 5' primer along with a J-beta primer mix. TCRdb passed the 5' RACE reads through MiXCR, listing each CDR3 protein once. The repertoire consists of about 1.8 million distinct CDR3 sequences, with about 49% occurring once and the leading ten covering roughly 2%. Trimming took 0 bases from V and 9 from J; bases not matched to a gene: 10. The CDR3 runs to 16 residues. The V gene's germline CDR1 is SGHRS and CDR2 YFSETQ.

The chain carries TRBV5-1 and TRBJ2-1; 9 bases fit TRBD1. The sequenced sample was blood. This sequence originates from a woman in her thirties or forties in good health. In DNA, the CDR3 is TGCGCCAGCAGCTTGGAAGGGACAGGGTTATGGAGTGAGCAGTTCTTC. Its protein product is CASSLEGTGLWSEQFF.